Listed below are T cell receptor beta chains from one sample, sequenced in a study of blood T cell repertoires in COVID-19. Libraries were prepared by immunoSEQ multiplex PCR; TCRdb keeps only in-frame clonotypes and omits some of them. The profile shows about 310,000 clones, 70% to 90% of them singletons. Material for sequencing was PBMCs or T cells enriched from blood (not recorded which). The receptors derive from a man younger than 40 who had recovered from COVID-19. CDR3s include the opening cysteine and the closing phenylalanine or tryptophan. Each record gives: D gene, clone size, J gene, V gene, CDR3 protein, CDR3 DNA. The D gene is left open where the match is weak. A clone size is listed for some rows: how often the clone was seen (once, few, many), or a class if it is expanded.

d_gene: -
abundance: -
j_gene: TRBJ2-1
v_gene: TRBV20-1
CDR3aa: CSASLSSVYNEQFF
CDR3nt: TGCAGTGCTAGTCTCTCTAGCGTTTACAATGAGCAGTTCTTC

d_gene: -
abundance: -
j_gene: TRBJ1-1
v_gene: TRBV4-2
CDR3aa: CASSQVGAQNTEAFF
CDR3nt: TGTGCCAGCAGCCAAGTTGGAGCGCAGAACACTGAAGCTTTCTTT

d_gene: TRBD1
abundance: -
j_gene: TRBJ1-2
v_gene: TRBV28
CDR3aa: CASSQGDYGYTF
CDR3nt: TGTGCCAGCAGTCAGGGGGACTATGGCTACACCTTC

d_gene: TRBD1
abundance: -
j_gene: TRBJ2-7
v_gene: TRBV12-3/TRBV12-4
CDR3aa: CASSHGQGDEQYF
CDR3nt: TGTGCCAGCAGTCATGGACAGGGGGACGAGCAGTACTTC

d_gene: -
abundance: -
j_gene: TRBJ1-5
v_gene: TRBV10-2
CDR3aa: CASRTDGNNQPQHF
CDR3nt: TGCGCCAGCAGGACAGACGGTAACAATCAGCCCCAGCATTTT

d_gene: TRBD2
abundance: -
j_gene: TRBJ2-5
v_gene: TRBV2
CDR3aa: CASSGAGAPPQETQYF
CDR3nt: TGTGCCAGCAGTGGAGCGGGGGCCCCTCCGCAAGAGACCCAGTACTTC

d_gene: -
abundance: -
j_gene: TRBJ2-7
v_gene: TRBV18
CDR3aa: CASSFGTGLFF
CDR3nt: TGTGCCAGCTCATTTGGAACGGGACTCTTCTTC

d_gene: -
abundance: -
j_gene: TRBJ2-5
v_gene: TRBV9
CDR3aa: CASSVDVAAQTQYF
CDR3nt: TGTGCCAGCAGCGTAGATGTGGCAGCGCAGACCCAGTACTTC

d_gene: TRBD1
abundance: -
j_gene: TRBJ2-7
v_gene: TRBV5-1
CDR3aa: CASGTGVHYEQYF
CDR3nt: TGCGCCAGCGGGACAGGGGTCCACTACGAGCAGTACTTC

d_gene: TRBD1
abundance: -
j_gene: TRBJ1-1
v_gene: TRBV4-1
CDR3aa: CASSRWTGTNTEAFF
CDR3nt: TGCGCCAGCAGCCGATGGACAGGGACGAACACTGAAGCTTTCTTT

d_gene: -
abundance: -
j_gene: TRBJ2-3
v_gene: TRBV11-1
CDR3aa: CASSKAGRTDTQYF
CDR3nt: TGTGCCAGCAGTAAAGCGGGTAGGACAGATACGCAGTATTTT

d_gene: -
abundance: once
j_gene: TRBJ2-2
v_gene: TRBV6-2/TRBV6-3
CDR3aa: CASSHRTGISGELFF
CDR3nt: TGTGCCAGCAGTCACCGAACAGGGATCTCCGGGGAGCTGTTTTTT

d_gene: TRBD2
abundance: -
j_gene: TRBJ2-1
v_gene: TRBV5-1
CDR3aa: CASSSVGLNNEQFF
CDR3nt: TGCGCCAGCAGCTCGGTGGGACTAAACAATGAGCAGTTCTTC

d_gene: TRBD1
abundance: -
j_gene: TRBJ1-1
v_gene: TRBV10-3
CDR3aa: CASYQQGSDEAFF
CDR3nt: TGTGCCTCCTATCAACAGGGGTCGGATGAAGCTTTCTTT

d_gene: TRBD1
abundance: -
j_gene: TRBJ1-1
v_gene: TRBV2
CDR3aa: CASSVQGARLFTEAFF
CDR3nt: TGTGCCAGCAGTGTTCAGGGGGCGAGATTGTTCACTGAAGCTTTCTTT

d_gene: TRBD2
abundance: -
j_gene: TRBJ2-3
v_gene: TRBV4-2
CDR3aa: CASSQETGGANGAQYF
CDR3nt: TGTGCCAGCAGCCAAGAAACCGGGGGGGCGAACGGAGCGCAGTATTTT

d_gene: TRBD2
abundance: -
j_gene: TRBJ2-1
v_gene: TRBV7-8
CDR3aa: CASSPLAGGSPYNEQFF
CDR3nt: TGTGCCAGCAGCCCGTTAGCGGGGGGCTCCCCGTACAATGAGCAGTTCTTC

d_gene: TRBD2
abundance: few
j_gene: TRBJ2-1
v_gene: TRBV10-3
CDR3aa: CAIRDPGLAGDNEQFF
CDR3nt: TGTGCCATCAGAGACCCGGGACTAGCGGGGGACAATGAGCAGTTCTTC

d_gene: TRBD2
abundance: -
j_gene: TRBJ2-3
v_gene: TRBV7-9
CDR3aa: CASSATSGGADTQYF
CDR3nt: TGTGCCAGCAGCGCCACTAGCGGGGGGGCAGATACGCAGTATTTT

d_gene: TRBD1
abundance: -
j_gene: TRBJ2-1
v_gene: TRBV13
CDR3aa: CASSSGTGGWNEQFF
CDR3nt: TGTGCCAGCAGCTCAGGGACAGGGGGCTGGAATGAGCAGTTCTTC

d_gene: -
abundance: -
j_gene: TRBJ1-2
v_gene: TRBV5-1
CDR3aa: CASSLGPGTLYGYTF
CDR3nt: TGCGCCAGCAGCTTGGGTCCAGGGACTTTATATGGCTACACCTTC

d_gene: TRBD2
abundance: -
j_gene: TRBJ2-7
v_gene: TRBV5-4
CDR3aa: CASSPVAGGSYEQYF
CDR3nt: TGTGCCAGCAGCCCGGTGGCGGGGGGCTCCTACGAGCAGTACTTC

d_gene: -
abundance: -
j_gene: TRBJ1-1
v_gene: TRBV10-3
CDR3aa: CAISDGGQTMNTEAFF
CDR3nt: TGTGCCATCAGTGATGGAGGGCAGACTATGAACACTGAAGCTTTCTTT

d_gene: -
abundance: -
j_gene: TRBJ2-7
v_gene: TRBV6-5
CDR3aa: CASSSRTAPYEQYF
CDR3nt: TGTGCCAGCAGTTCACGGACAGCCCCCTACGAGCAGTACTTC

d_gene: TRBD2
abundance: -
j_gene: TRBJ2-3
v_gene: TRBV7-8
CDR3aa: CASSLRLRTSGEGNTQYF
CDR3nt: TGTGCCAGCAGCTTACGACTTAGGACTAGCGGGGAGGGGAATACGCAGTATTTT

d_gene: -
abundance: few
j_gene: TRBJ1-6
v_gene: TRBV7-8
CDR3aa: CASSLGKLQISPLHF
CDR3nt: TGTGCCAGCAGCTTAGGGAAATTACAGATTTCACCCCTCCACTTT

d_gene: -
abundance: -
j_gene: TRBJ2-1
v_gene: TRBV4-3
CDR3aa: CASSQDRGISYNEQFF
CDR3nt: TGCGCCAGCAGCCAAGATCGGGGGATTAGCTACAATGAGCAGTTCTTC

d_gene: -
abundance: -
j_gene: TRBJ1-2
v_gene: TRBV4-1
CDR3aa: CASKPGQEINYGYTF
CDR3nt: TGCGCCAGCAAGCCTGGACAAGAGATTAACTATGGCTACACCTTC

d_gene: -
abundance: -
j_gene: TRBJ2-2
v_gene: TRBV24-1
CDR3aa: CATSDSAQGSGELFF
CDR3nt: TGTGCCACCAGTGATTCAGCACAGGGAAGCGGGGAGCTGTTTTTT

d_gene: TRBD1
abundance: -
j_gene: TRBJ2-5
v_gene: TRBV4-1
CDR3aa: CASSQVTGTGRETQYF
CDR3nt: TGCGCCAGCAGCCAAGTGACCGGGACAGGGCGAGAGACCCAGTACTTC

d_gene: -
abundance: -
j_gene: TRBJ1-5
v_gene: TRBV19
CDR3aa: CASSGGGGTNQPQHF
CDR3nt: TGTGCCAGTAGCGGTGGCGGCGGCACCAATCAGCCCCAGCATTTT

d_gene: TRBD1
abundance: -
j_gene: TRBJ2-7
v_gene: TRBV24-1
CDR3aa: CATSPRTGVEQYF
CDR3nt: TGTGCCACCAGTCCCCGGACAGGAGTCGAGCAGTACTTC

d_gene: -
abundance: -
j_gene: TRBJ1-2
v_gene: TRBV15
CDR3aa: CATSRDVEGDYGYTF
CDR3nt: TGTGCCACCAGCAGAGATGTGGAAGGAGACTATGGCTACACCTTC

d_gene: TRBD1
abundance: -
j_gene: TRBJ1-6
v_gene: TRBV3-1/TRBV3-2
CDR3aa: CASSHGQGNSPLHF
CDR3nt: TGTGCCAGCAGCCACGGACAGGGCAATTCACCCCTCCACTTT

d_gene: TRBD2
abundance: once
j_gene: TRBJ2-7
v_gene: TRBV3-1/TRBV3-2
CDR3aa: CASSHGGGWYEQYF
CDR3nt: TGTGCCAGCAGCCACGGCGGGGGGTGGTACGAGCAGTACTTC

d_gene: -
abundance: few
j_gene: TRBJ1-1
v_gene: TRBV7-3
CDR3aa: CASSPGTIAEAFF
CDR3nt: TGTGCCAGCAGCCCGGGGACAATTGCGGAAGCTTTCTTT

d_gene: -
abundance: few
j_gene: TRBJ1-6
v_gene: TRBV6-5
CDR3aa: CASSYSIQGDSPLHF
CDR3nt: TGTGCCAGCAGTTACTCGATACAGGGTGATTCACCCCTCCACTTT

d_gene: TRBD2
abundance: -
j_gene: TRBJ2-1
v_gene: TRBV10-1
CDR3aa: CASSETSGGLNNEQFF
CDR3nt: TGCGCCAGCAGTGAGACTAGCGGGGGGCTTAACAATGAGCAGTTCTTC

d_gene: TRBD1
abundance: -
j_gene: TRBJ1-2
v_gene: TRBV19
CDR3aa: CASSKGQRYGYTF
CDR3nt: TGTGCCAGTAGTAAGGGACAGCGCTATGGCTACACCTTC

d_gene: -
abundance: many
j_gene: TRBJ1-5
v_gene: TRBV4-1
CDR3aa: CASSQVFRANQPQHF
CDR3nt: TGCGCCAGCAGCCAAGTTTTCAGGGCGAATCAGCCCCAGCATTTT

d_gene: TRBD2
abundance: -
j_gene: TRBJ2-1
v_gene: TRBV5-4
CDR3aa: CASSLTSGGAGEQFF
CDR3nt: TGTGCCAGCAGCTTGACTAGCGGGGGGGCCGGTGAGCAGTTCTTC

d_gene: -
abundance: few
j_gene: TRBJ1-6
v_gene: TRBV7-3
CDR3aa: CASSLSTGYNSPLHF
CDR3nt: TGTGCCAGCAGCTTATCAACGGGCTATAATTCACCCCTCCACTTT

d_gene: TRBD1
abundance: -
j_gene: TRBJ2-7
v_gene: TRBV10-1
CDR3aa: CASSESQGASCCEQYF
CDR3nt: TGCGCCAGCAGTGAGTCGCAGGGGGCTTCCTGTTGCGAGCAGTACTTC

d_gene: -
abundance: -
j_gene: TRBJ1-4
v_gene: TRBV5-6
CDR3aa: CASSFGDTGEKLFF
CDR3nt: TGTGCCAGCAGCTTTGGCGATACCGGGGAAAAACTGTTTTTT